The 27 T cell receptor beta chains in this list originate from one sample, sequenced in a study of cytomegalovirus exposure and HLA in healthy donors. Amplification used 60 Vbeta primers and 13 Jbeta primers. Generated by immunoSEQ multiplex PCR, the TCRdb table keeps only in-frame clones and is missing some. There are approximately 150,000 clones in the sample; roughly three fifths occur only once, and about 1.8% lies in the top ten. Sequenced sample: PBMCs. Every receptor here comes from a male donor in good health and CMV-seronegative.

This clone showed up just a few times. The chain carries TRBV21-1 and TRBJ2-7; TRBD1 was called by the table and not checked on the DNA. TRBV21-1 is termed a pseudogene. This CDR3 comprises 15 residues. CDR3 nucleotides: TGTGCCAGCAGCGGACAGGGGGAAGAGGACTACGAGCAGTACTTC. Its protein is CASSGQGEEDYEQYF.

The V call is TRBV27, the J call TRBJ1-2; D is unclear. CDR1 is MNHEY and CDR2 is SMNVEV in the germline V gene (reference sequence). The CDR3 is made up of 14 amino acids. The V end lost 4 bases, the J end lost 3 bases, and 12 bases lay between the germline ends. The CDR3 is CASSSIVGDYGYTF. For the CDR3, the DNA is TGTGCCAGCAGTTCCATTGTCGGTGACTATGGCTACACCTTC.

The V call is TRBV11-2, the J call TRBJ2-7; 8 bases fit TRBD1. Germline V gene data show CDR1 as SGHAT and CDR2 as FQNNGV. The V and J ends lost 4 bases and 3 bases, in that order; junction bases with no gene match: 8. This CDR3 spans 15 amino acids. The CDR3 coding sequence is TGTGCCAGCAGCTCCGGGACAGGTGGACACTACGAGCAGTACTTC. Translating gives CASSSGTGGHYEQYF.

The chain has TRBV21-1 and TRBJ1-5; TRBD1 reflects the table's D call only, with no check against the DNA. TRBV21-1 is a pseudogene locus. This CDR3 is 13 amino acids long. The CDR3 here is CASSVRDGQPQHF. The CDR3 nucleotides read TGTGCCAGCAGCGTCAGGGATGGACAGCCCCAGCATTTT.

The rearrangement links TRBV4-1 to TRBJ2-2, with 8 bases that match TRBD2. This CDR3 spans 13 amino acids. Trimming took 7 bases from V and 9 from J; bases not matched to a gene: 7. Germline V gives CDR1 MGHRA, CDR2 YSYEKL. For the CDR3, the DNA is TGCGCCAGCACCTACCCGGGGGGGCGGGAGCTGTTTTTT. It translates to CASTYPGGRELFF.

The chain is built from TRBV28 and TRBJ1-1; 9 bases fit TRBD1. The ends lost 4 bases at V and 5 bases at J; junction bases unmatched: 8. CDR1 and CDR2 (germline): MDHEN, SYDVKM. The CDR3 is 15 residues long. The DNA for the CDR3 is TGTGCCAGCAGTTCCTCAACAGGGGGCAGGACTGAAGCTTTCTTT. Translation: CASSSSTGGRTEAFF.

The chain joins TRBV27 to TRBJ2-1, with 8 bases matching TRBD1. This CDR3 is built from 15 residues. Trimming took 5 bases from V and 4 from J; bases not matched to a gene: 7. CDR1 and CDR2 from the germline V gene are MNHEY and SMNVEV (reference sequence). The CDR3 DNA is TGTGCCAGCAGTGGACAGGGTCCGACTTACAATGAGCAGTTCTTC. It specifies CASSGQGPTYNEQFF.

In its sample, this clone was seen a few times. V is TRBV5-6 and J is TRBJ2-5; 10 nucleotides line up with TRBD1. Germline CDR1 reads SGHDT; CDR2 reads YYEEEE. This CDR3 has 16 residues. Unmatched junction bases numbered 13, after V lost 7 bases and J lost 4 bases. The chain's CDR3 is CASAASRDRGSETQYF. CDR3 coding DNA: TGTGCCAGCGCTGCGAGCCGGGACAGGGGTTCAGAGACCCAGTACTTC.

This rearrangement joins TRBV7-2 to TRBJ2-5, with TRBD2 as a possible D gene (5 bases). The J call is uncertain, as TRBJ2-7 better fits the DNA end. CDR3 length: 15 amino acids. The germline V gene has CDR1 SGHTA and CDR2 FQGNSA. In DNA form, the CDR3 reads TGTGCCAGCAGCTCCGGGGTGCTGAACTCCTACGAGCAGTACTTC. The encoded protein is CASSSGVLNSYEQYF.

This clone was observed a few times. The chain is built from TRBV7-6 and TRBJ1-1, with 7 bases aligning to TRBD1. The CDR3 has 15 amino acids. Unmatched junction bases numbered 9, after V lost 6 bases and J lost 2 bases. Germline-derived CDR1 and CDR2 are SGHVS and FNYEAQ. The CDR3 coding sequence is TGTGCCAGCAGTCCTAAACAGGGGCAAAACACTGAAGCTTTCTTT. It codes for CASSPKQGQNTEAFF. The full variable domain, rest sourced from reference TRBV7-6 and TRBJ1-1, is GAGVSQSPRYKVTKRGQDVALRCDPISGHVSLYWYRQALGQGPEFLTYFNYEAQQDKSGLPNDRFSAERPEGSISTLTIQRTEQRDSAMYRCASSPKQGQNTEAFFGQGTRLTVV.

This clone has only a few counts. The chain has TRBV12-5 and TRBJ1-5; no firm D call. Germline V CDR1 and CDR2: LGHNT, FRNRAP. CDR3 length: 14 residues. Trimming stripped 5 bases from V and 7 bases from J, with 15 bases between. The DNA for the CDR3 is TGTGCTAGTGGTCCCCCGGGCGGGAGGCAGCCCCAGCATTTT. Translated: CASGPPGGRQPQHF.

The CDR3 sequence is CASSLELREETQYF. CDR3 nucleotides: TGTGCCAGCAGCTTAGAGCTAAGAGAAGAGACCCAGTACTTC. The V call is TRBV7-2, the J call TRBJ2-5; D gene uncertain. Trimming took off 1 base at V and 3 bases at J, with 9 bases between the two ends. Germline V gene lookup returns CDR1 SGHTA and CDR2 FQGNSA. The CDR3 is 14 amino acids.

V is TRBV10-3 and J is TRBJ2-2; D possibly corresponds to TRBD2 (7 bases). This CDR3 has 14 amino acids. Germline V lookup: CDR1 ENHRY, CDR2 SYGVKD. V shed 11 bases and J shed 2 bases, with 15 bases lying between them. DNA for the CDR3: TGTGCCGTGCAAGGGGGGGGAAACACCGGGGAGCTGTTTTTT. It is translated as CAVQGGGNTGELFF.

The rearrangement uses TRBV4-1 and TRBJ2-1; 10 positions match TRBD2. CDR3 length equals 17 residues. Unmatched junction bases numbered 11, after V lost 2 bases and J lost 7 bases. Per the germline V gene, CDR1 is MGHRA and CDR2 is YSYEKL. In nucleotides, the CDR3 is TGCGCCAGCAGCCAACCGAAAGGGGGACTAGCGTTAAATGAGCAGTTCTTC. Translation: CASSQPKGGLALNEQFF.

This rearrangement joins TRBV5-4 to TRBJ2-5, with TRBD2 matching over 8 bases. With 4 bases clipped from V and 4 bases from J, the junction kept 9 bases outside the gene matches. CDR3 size: 15 residues. The germline V gene encodes CDR1 SGHNT and CDR2 YYREEE (reference sequence). The CDR3 spells CASSPLGTSAETQYF. In DNA, the CDR3 is TGTGCCAGCAGCCCTCTAGGGACTAGTGCAGAGACCCAGTACTTC. The variable domain in full, completed from reference TRBV5-4 and TRBJ2-5, reads ETGVTQSPTHLIKTRGQQVTLRCSSQSGHNTVSWYQQALGQGPQFIFQYYREEENGRGNFPPRFSGLQFPNYSSELNVNALELDDSALYLCASSPLGTSAETQYFGPGTRLLVL.

The chain couples TRBV15 to TRBJ2-7; tentatively, D is TRBD1 (5 bases). The length of the CDR3 is 15 residues. Trimming took off 1 base at V and 2 bases at J, with 12 bases between the two ends. Germline CDR1 and CDR2: LNHNV and YYDKDF (reference sequence). The CDR3 protein is CATSRAVSGPYEQYF. CDR3 bases: TGTGCCACCAGCAGAGCCGTTTCAGGGCCCTACGAGCAGTACTTC.

The chain couples TRBV7-8 to TRBJ2-1, with D tentatively TRBD2 (5 bases). Germline loops: CDR1 SGHVS, CDR2 FQNEAQ. Trimming cost V 5 bases and J 8 bases, with 10 bases left between them. The CDR3 sequence is 12 residues long. The CDR3 DNA reads TGTGCCAGCAGCCCCGAGGGCTATGAGCAGTTCTTC. It translates to CASSPEGYEQFF.

The chain uses TRBV25-1 and TRBJ1-4; D is perhaps TRBD1 (5 bases). Germline V gene lookup returns CDR1 MGHDK and CDR2 SYGVNS. Trimming removed 1 base from V and 6 bases from J, with 18 bases in between. The CDR3 has 17 residues. CDR3 in amino acids: CASSELGSGTLDEKLFF. The CDR3 nucleotides read TGTGCCAGCAGTGAATTAGGGAGCGGGACGCTAGATGAAAAACTGTTTTTT.

The V and J genes are TRBV2 and TRBJ2-7, with D possibly being TRBD2 (5 bases). This CDR3 is 12 amino acids long. V dropped 6 bases and J dropped 7 bases, with 13 bases sitting between them. In germline, CDR1 is SNHLY, CDR2 FYNNEI. For the CDR3, the DNA is TGTGCCAGCAGCGGAGGATATCGGGAGCAGTACTTC. This translates into CASSGGYREQYF.

The chain has TRBV2 and TRBJ2-7; TRBD2 aligns across 7 bases. The CDR3 is 14 residues long. The germline V gene encodes CDR1 SNHLY and CDR2 FYNNEI. Germline trimming cut 8 bases from V and 0 bases from J; bases unmatched to any gene: 7. The CDR3 reads CASGEGLLSYEQYF. In nucleotides, the CDR3 is TGTGCCAGCGGGGAGGGACTTCTCTCCTACGAGCAGTACTTC. Full variable domain (missing parts from reference TRBV2 and TRBJ2-7): EPEVTQTPSHQVTQMGQEVILRCVPISNHLYFYWYRQILGQKVEFLVSFYNNEISEKSEIFDDQFSVERPDGSNFTLKIRSTKLEDSAMYFCASGEGLLSYEQYFGPGTRLTVT.

J is TRBJ1-1 and V is TRBV7-9; the D gene is possibly TRBD1 (5 bases). Germline V gene sequence: CDR1 SEHNR, CDR2 FQNEAQ (reference sequence). The CDR3 runs to 13 residues. V was trimmed by 2 bases and J by 5 bases, leaving 9 bases between them. CDR3 nucleotides: TGTGCCAGCAGCTTAATAGGGGATACTGAAGCTTTCTTT. Its protein product is CASSLIGDTEAFF.

This CDR3 is CASASDEGVETQYF. The CDR3 DNA sequence: TGTGCCAGCGCCTCGGACGAGGGGGTGGAGACCCAGTACTTC. The chain carries TRBV7-6 and TRBJ2-5; tentatively, D is TRBD1 (6 bases). The V gene's germline CDR1 is SGHVS and CDR2 FNYEAQ. Trimming shortened V by 8 bases and J by 5 bases, and 18 bases separated the two germline ends. There are 14 residues in the CDR3.

The chain uses TRBV6-6 and TRBJ2-2; perhaps TRBD1 as D (6 bases). CDR1 MNHNY and CDR2 SVGAGI come from the germline V gene (reference sequence). The CDR3 loop spans 15 amino acids. V lost 0 bases to trimming and J lost 6 bases, with 11 bases between them. CDR3 region: CASSYSGAGAGELFF. As DNA, the CDR3 is TGTGCCAGCAGTTACTCGGGGGCCGGGGCCGGGGAGCTGTTTTTT.

The genes are TRBV5-8 and TRBJ2-3, with TRBD2 identical over 8 bases. With 0 bases clipped from V and 5 bases from J, the junction kept 8 bases outside the gene matches. The germline CDR1 and CDR2 sequences are SGHTS and YDEGEE. This CDR3 contains 16 residues. The CDR3 region is CASSLAGTRLGDTQYF. The CDR3, as DNA: TGTGCCAGCAGCTTGGCCGGGACTAGATTAGGAGATACGCAGTATTTT.

The chain carries TRBV4-1 and TRBJ2-3; TRBD2 aligns across 13 bases. J gave up 0 bases and V 4 bases, and 7 bases lay outside the gene matches. Germline CDR1 reads MGHRA; CDR2 reads YSYEKL. This CDR3 region has 18 residues. This CDR3 is CASSLNVGLAGSTDTQYF. CDR3 nucleotides: TGCGCCAGCAGCCTTAATGTGGGACTAGCGGGGAGCACAGATACGCAGTATTTT.

The chain joins TRBV5-6 to TRBJ2-3, with 13 bases lining up with TRBD2. The CDR3 loop spans 14 amino acids. Germline values: CDR1 SGHDT, CDR2 YYEEEE. V shed 7 bases, J shed 4 bases, and the junction held 3 bases outside the gene matches. Here the CDR3 DNA reads TGTGCCAGCCACGGACTAGCGGGGGCAGATACGCAGTATTTT. It is translated as CASHGLAGADTQYF. Combining the CDR3 with reference TRBV5-6 and TRBJ2-3 gives the whole variable domain DAGVTQSPTHLIKTRGQQVTLRCSPKSGHDTVSWYQQALGQGPQFIFQYYEEEERQRGNFPDRFSGHQFPNYSSELNVNALLLGDSALYLCASHGLAGADTQYFGPGTRLTVL.

The chain employs TRBV6-6 and TRBJ1-3; TRBD1 matches at 8 bases. The CDR3 is made up of 15 amino acids. The trim removed 7 bases at V and 3 bases at J, leaving 8 bases unmatched. The germline V gene has CDR1 MNHNY and CDR2 SVGAGI (reference sequence). CDR3 region: CASTYQQGGGNTIYF. The CDR3 bases are TGTGCCAGCACCTACCAACAGGGGGGTGGAAACACCATATATTTT.